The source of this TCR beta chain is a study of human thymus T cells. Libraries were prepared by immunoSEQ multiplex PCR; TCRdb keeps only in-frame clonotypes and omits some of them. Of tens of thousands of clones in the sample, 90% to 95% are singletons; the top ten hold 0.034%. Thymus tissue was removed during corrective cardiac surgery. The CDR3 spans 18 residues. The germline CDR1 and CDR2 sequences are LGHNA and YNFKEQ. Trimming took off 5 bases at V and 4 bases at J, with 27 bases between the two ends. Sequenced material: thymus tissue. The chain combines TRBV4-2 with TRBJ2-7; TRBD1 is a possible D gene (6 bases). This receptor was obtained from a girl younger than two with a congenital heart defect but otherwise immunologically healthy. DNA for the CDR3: TGTGCCAGCAGCTCAGCCGAGGAAGGAAAGGGGGTTAATTACGAGCAGTACTTC. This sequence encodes CASSSAEEGKGVNYEQYF.